This record covers a single TCR beta chain. This sample is drawn from a study of T cells in Graves' hyperthyroidism and ophthalmopathy. As for the study in general: Blood was drawn when the patient was first diagnosed and still untreated.

V was cut by 3 bases and J by 5 bases, with 16 bases left in between. Germline V gene data show CDR1 as MNHEY and CDR2 as SMNVEV (reference sequence). This CDR3 spans 15 amino acids. From RNA transcripts, TCR beta CDR3 regions were amplified. The HTBI primer set was used in a first-round RT-PCR of the TCR CDR3. TCRdb used MiXCR to reprocess the multiplex PCR reads, holding one entry per CDR3 protein. The repertoire holds 600,000 to 700,000 distinct CDR3 sequences, with about 14% as singletons. V and J are TRBV27 and TRBJ1-1; D might be TRBD1 (6 bases). Sequencing used blood. This clonotype was obtained from a woman aged 40-49 years with Graves' ophthalmopathy. The CDR3 DNA follows: TGTGCCAGCAGTTTCCCGTGGAGGGGGAGGACTGAAGCTTTCTTT. This translates into CASSFPWRGRTEAFF.